This TCR beta chain appears in the sequencing data of a study of STAT5B mutations in CD4+ large granular lymphocyte leukemia. The study's findings and limits: Higher CD4+ than CD8+ T-LGLL clonality might reflect small sample size. CD4-sorted patient repertoires seemed more clonal than healthy CD4+ repertoires.

In the authors' workflow: A productive frequency of 2.59 x 10-5 was the lowest detectable. Only in-frame clones appear in the TCRdb table, and some are missing; sequencing was by immunoSEQ multiplex PCR. V, J and clone size are taken as reported in that table, and D and trimming were inferred from the DNA itself. This table holds under 40,000 clones, less than 75% found once. This clone showed up just once. Antigen: not known. Sequencing was carried out using CD4+ T cells from blood buffy coats. This sequence originates from a human donor in good health.

The CDR3 DNA reads as TGTGCCAGCAGTTACGAGACAGTTGCTAATTCACCCCTCCACTTT. It translates to CASSYETVANSPLHF. The chain uses TRBV6-6 and TRBJ1-6; weak D call: TRBD1 (5 bases). Germline V CDR1 and CDR2: MNHNY, SVGAGI (reference sequence). V was trimmed by 2 bases and J by 6 bases, leaving 11 bases between them. The CDR3 length is 15 residues.